This is a list of T cell receptor beta chains from one sample in a study of cytomegalovirus exposure and HLA in healthy donors. TCRdb's table, derived via immunoSEQ multiplex PCR, lists solely in-frame clones and lacks some. The sample consists of about 130,000 clones, just over 70% of them appearing once. The sequenced sample consisted of PBMCs. Source of these receptors: a woman in her fifties or sixties in good health and CMV-seropositive. The CDR3 runs from the conserved cysteine through the conserved F or W. The order of the fields is J gene, clone size, D gene, V gene, CDR3 protein. The D gene is left open where the match is weak. Only some rows state a clone size, as once, few, many or a class for expanded clones.

J: TRBJ1-1
size: -
D: -
V: TRBV28
CDR3: CASMGPNTEAFF

J: TRBJ2-2
size: -
D: TRBD1
V: TRBV5-1
CDR3: CASSFTTGGNTGELFF

J: TRBJ2-7
size: -
D: -
V: TRBV5-4
CDR3: CASRLSEDFREQYF

J: TRBJ1-5
size: -
D: -
V: TRBV7-3
CDR3: CASSFSLYQPQHF

J: TRBJ2-5
size: -
D: TRBD1
V: TRBV5-4
CDR3: CASSTGTGGLETQYF

J: TRBJ1-2
size: -
D: TRBD1
V: TRBV5-1
CDR3: CASSLRQGRAYGYTF

J: TRBJ2-2
size: -
D: TRBD1
V: TRBV4-2
CDR3: CASSPGTGLTGELFF

J: TRBJ1-2
size: once
D: -
V: TRBV6-1
CDR3: CASSETAGDLNYGYTF

J: TRBJ2-7
size: -
D: TRBD1
V: TRBV12-5
CDR3: CASGSSGGGHEQYF

J: TRBJ1-6
size: once
D: -
V: TRBV5-8
CDR3: CASSLVVRGRADSYNSPLHF

J: TRBJ2-5
size: -
D: -
V: TRBV5-1
CDR3: CASSLGGSSAQETQYF

J: TRBJ1-1
size: -
D: -
V: TRBV7-9
CDR3: CASSLGVVRGTTEAFF

J: TRBJ1-1
size: few
D: TRBD1
V: TRBV7-9
CDR3: CASGQGGNTEAFF